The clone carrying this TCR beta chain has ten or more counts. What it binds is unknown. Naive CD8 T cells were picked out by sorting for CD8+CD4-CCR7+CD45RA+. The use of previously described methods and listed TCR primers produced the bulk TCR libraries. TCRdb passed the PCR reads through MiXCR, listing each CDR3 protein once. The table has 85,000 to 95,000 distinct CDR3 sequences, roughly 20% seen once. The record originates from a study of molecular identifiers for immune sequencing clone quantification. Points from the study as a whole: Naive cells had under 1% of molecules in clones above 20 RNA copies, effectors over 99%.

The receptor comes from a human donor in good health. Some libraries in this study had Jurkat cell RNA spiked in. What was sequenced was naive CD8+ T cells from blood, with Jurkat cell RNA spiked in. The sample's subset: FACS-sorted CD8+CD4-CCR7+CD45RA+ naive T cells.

The CDR3 region is CASSQGSGEQYF. Written as DNA, the CDR3 is TGTGCCAGCAGCCAGGGGTCCGGCGAGCAGTACTTC. The chain joins TRBV3-1 to TRBJ2-7, with D unclear. Germline V lookup: CDR1 LGHDT, CDR2 YNNKEL (reference sequence). Trimming took off 3 bases at V and 6 bases at J, with 9 bases between the two ends. This CDR3 contains 12 residues.